This T cell receptor (beta chain) was identified during a study of blood T cells in healthy people across ages. The study's findings and limits: Donor CMV status, an unknown factor, possibly confounded changes in expanded clonotypes.

V lost 5 bases, J lost 5 bases, and 10 bases lay in between. The germline CDR1 and CDR2 sequences are LNHNV and YYDKDF (reference sequence). There are 13 residues in the CDR3. About this clonotype: Its antigen is not identified.

Primed by a sample-barcoded 5' primer and a J-beta primer mix, a second PCR proceeded for about 7 to 11 cycles. TCRdb re-called the 5' RACE reads through MiXCR, storing one row per CDR3 protein. The sample comprises 1,500,000 or so distinct CDR3 sequences, around 59% of which are singletons, and 6.5% to 8.5% rests with the top ten. The chain has TRBV15 and TRBJ2-1, with D possibly matching TRBD2 (6 bases). The sequence was collected from a man between 18 and 29 years old in good health. The sequencing input was blood. This chain's CDR3 is CATSGGINNEQFF. The CDR3 bases are TGTGCCACCAGCGGAGGGATTAACAATGAGCAGTTCTTC. Based on the CDR3 plus reference TRBV15 and TRBJ2-1, the full variable domain is DAMVIQNPRYQVTQFGKPVTLSCSQTLNHNVMYWYQQKSSQAPKLLFHYYDKDFNNEADTPDNFQSRRPNTSFCFLDIRSPGLGDTAMYLCATSGGINNEQFFGPGTRLTVL.